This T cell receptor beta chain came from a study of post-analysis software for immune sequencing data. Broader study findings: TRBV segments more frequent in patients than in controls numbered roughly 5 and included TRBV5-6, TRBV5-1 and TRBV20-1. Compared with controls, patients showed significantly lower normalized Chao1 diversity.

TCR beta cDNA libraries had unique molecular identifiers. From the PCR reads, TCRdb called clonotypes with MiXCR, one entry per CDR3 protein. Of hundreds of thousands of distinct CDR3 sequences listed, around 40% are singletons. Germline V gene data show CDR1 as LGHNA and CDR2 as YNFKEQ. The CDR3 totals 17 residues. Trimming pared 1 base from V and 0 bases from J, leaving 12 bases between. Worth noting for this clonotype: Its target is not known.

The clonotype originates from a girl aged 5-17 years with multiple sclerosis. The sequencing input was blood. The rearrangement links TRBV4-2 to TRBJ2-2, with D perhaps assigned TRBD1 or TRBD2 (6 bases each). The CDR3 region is CASSQASGGANTGELFF. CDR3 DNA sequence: TGTGCCAGCAGCCAAGCGTCCGGGGGCGCGAACACCGGGGAGCTGTTTTTT.